Each of the 10 T cell receptor beta chains below was sequenced from the same sample in a study of OX40 agonist ivuxolimab in advanced cancers. Profiled with immunoSEQ multiplex PCR; TCRdb holds only in-frame clones, not every one. The sample has just over 60,000 clones, roughly nine tenths seen once. The source material was CD4+ or CD8+ T cells sorted from blood, sampled in a trial of the OX40 agonist ivuxolimab. These receptors originate from an adult with an advanced solid tumor such as melanoma, head and neck, liver or kidney cancer.

This clone was picked up one time. The V call is TRBV15, the J call TRBJ1-1; D not certain. Germline V CDR1 and CDR2: LNHNV, YYDKDF (reference sequence). Between the trimmed V and J ends, which lost 0 bases and 1 base, there was a span of 3 bases. The length of the CDR3 is 13 residues. The CDR3 sequence is CATSRDGNTEAFF. In nucleotides, the CDR3 is TGTGCCACCAGCAGAGATGGGAACACTGAAGCTTTCTTT.

The chain recombines TRBV11-2 with TRBJ1-4, with unresolved D. The CDR3 spans 12 residues. The V and J ends lost 0 bases and 10 bases respectively, with 6 bases between them. Looked up from germline, CDR1 is SGHAT and CDR2 is FQNNGV. For the CDR3, the DNA is TGTGCCAGCAGCTTAGATCGGGGAAAACTGTTTTTT. Protein: CASSLDRGKLFF.

The V gene is TRBV6-1, the J gene TRBJ2-5, with 11 bases lining up with TRBD2. The CDR3 has 16 amino acids. Germline loops: CDR1 MNHNS, CDR2 SASEGT. V trimming: 1 base; J trimming: 5 bases; junction bases outside the gene matches: 6. The CDR3 bases are TGTGCCAGCAGTGAAGGGGGTAGCGGGAGGGGTGAGACCCAGTACTTC. Translation: CASSEGGSGRGETQYF.

The rearrangement uses TRBV7-8 and TRBJ2-7; the match to TRBD2 covers 8 bases. The CDR3 runs to 14 residues. V was pared by 4 bases and J by 0 bases, with 2 bases of the junction left unmatched. The V gene's germline CDR1 is SGHVS and CDR2 FQNEAQ. CDR3 coding DNA: TGTGCCAGCAGCTCAAGCGGGAGCTCCTACGAGCAGTACTTC. It yields the protein CASSSSGSSYEQYF.

V usage is TRBV9 and J usage is TRBJ1-1, with D possibly matching TRBD1 (5 bases). CDR1 and CDR2 (germline): SGDLS, YYNGEE. The CDR3 consists of 14 residues. The germline V and J ends were trimmed by 4 bases and 5 bases, with 15 bases remaining between them. The CDR3 nucleotides are TGTGCCAGCAGCTTCACTGGGCGGGGGACTGAAGCTTTCTTT. Amino acids: CASSFTGRGTEAFF.

This clone was recorded once. The gene calls are TRBV7-6 and TRBJ2-5, with 8 bases matching TRBD2. V lost 1 base to trimming and J lost 5 bases; unmatched junction nucleotides: 6. This CDR3 has 15 residues. Germline lookup yields CDR1 SGHVS and CDR2 FNYEAQ. The CDR3 coding sequence is TGTGCCAGCAGCTTAGGTGCGGGAGGAGGGGAGACCCAGTACTTC. As protein: CASSLGAGGGETQYF. Combining the CDR3 with reference TRBV7-6 and TRBJ2-5 gives the whole variable domain GAGVSQSPRYKVTKRGQDVALRCDPISGHVSLYWYRQALGQGPEFLTYFNYEAQQDKSGLPNDRFSAERPEGSISTLTIQRTEQRDSAMYRCASSLGAGGGETQYFGPGTRLLVL.

DNA for the CDR3: TGTGCCAGCAGTGAACAGGGGGGCCCAGAGACCCAGTACTTC. Amino acid sequence: CASSEQGGPETQYF. The J gene is TRBJ2-5, the V gene TRBV2, with D tentatively TRBD1 (7 bases). V lost 2 bases to trimming and J lost 4 bases, with 11 bases between them. The CDR3 has 14 residues. CDR1 SNHLY and CDR2 FYNNEI come from the germline V gene.

The V and J genes are TRBV5-1 and TRBJ1-1, with 7 bases matching TRBD1. Germline CDR1 reads SGHRS; CDR2 reads YFSETQ. The CDR3 is made up of 14 amino acids. V lost 4 bases to trimming and J lost 1 base; unmatched junction nucleotides: 4. The CDR3 region is CASSGDRANTEAFF. In DNA, the CDR3 is TGCGCCAGCAGCGGTGACAGGGCGAACACTGAAGCTTTCTTT.

The sample holds one count of this clone. The chain recombines TRBV2 with TRBJ2-6; D uncertain. Per the germline V gene, CDR1 is SNHLY and CDR2 is FYNNEI. The CDR3 sequence is 16 residues long. V was cut by 1 base and J by 2 bases, with 9 bases left in between. The CDR3 DNA follows: TGTGCCAGCAGTGAAGAGGCCCGGGCTGGGGCCAACGTCCTGACTTTC. Protein: CASSEEARAGANVLTF.

The chain has TRBV11-3 and TRBJ2-1, with a possible D match to TRBD2 (5 bases). CDR3 size: 18 residues. With 0 bases removed from V and 3 bases from J, the gap between germline ends came to 18 bases. Germline V gives CDR1 SGHNT, CDR2 YENEEA. CDR3 DNA: TGTGCCAGCAGCTTAGATCCGGACTCCCTCAGCAGCTACAATGAGCAGTTCTTC. Its translation: CASSLDPDSLSSYNEQFF. The variable domain in full, with the rest retrieved from reference TRBV11-3 and TRBJ2-1, is EAGVVQSPRYKIIEKKQPVAFWCNPISGHNTLYWYLQNLGQGPELLIRYENEEAVDDSQLPKDRFSAERLKGVDSTLKIQPAELGDSAVYLCASSLDPDSLSSYNEQFFGPGTRLTVL.